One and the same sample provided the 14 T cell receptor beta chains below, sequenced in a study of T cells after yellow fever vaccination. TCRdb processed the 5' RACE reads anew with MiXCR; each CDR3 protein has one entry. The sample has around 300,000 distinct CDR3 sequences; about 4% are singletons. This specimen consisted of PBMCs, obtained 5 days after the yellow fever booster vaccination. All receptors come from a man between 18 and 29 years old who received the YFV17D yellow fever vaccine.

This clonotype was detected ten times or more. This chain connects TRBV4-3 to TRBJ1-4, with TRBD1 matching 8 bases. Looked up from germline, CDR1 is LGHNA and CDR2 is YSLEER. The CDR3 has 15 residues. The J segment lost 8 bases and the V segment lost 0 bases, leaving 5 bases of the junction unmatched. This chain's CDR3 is CASSQDGQGSEKLFF. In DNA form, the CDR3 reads TGCGCCAGCAGCCAAGATGGACAGGGAAGCGAAAAACTGTTTTTT.

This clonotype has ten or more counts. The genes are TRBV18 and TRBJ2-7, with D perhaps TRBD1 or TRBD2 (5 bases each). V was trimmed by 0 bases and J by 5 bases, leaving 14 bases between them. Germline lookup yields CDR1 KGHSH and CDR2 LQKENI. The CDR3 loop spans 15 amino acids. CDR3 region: CASSPPSHGDDEQYF. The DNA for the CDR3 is TGTGCCAGCTCACCACCGAGCCACGGGGACGACGAGCAGTACTTC.

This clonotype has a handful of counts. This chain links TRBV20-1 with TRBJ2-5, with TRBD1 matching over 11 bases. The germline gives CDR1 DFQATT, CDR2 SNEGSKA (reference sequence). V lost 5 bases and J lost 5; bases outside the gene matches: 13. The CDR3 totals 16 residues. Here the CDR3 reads CSAFNLRDRGEETQYF. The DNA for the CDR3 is TGCAGTGCTTTCAACCTCCGGGACAGGGGGGAGGAGACCCAGTACTTC.

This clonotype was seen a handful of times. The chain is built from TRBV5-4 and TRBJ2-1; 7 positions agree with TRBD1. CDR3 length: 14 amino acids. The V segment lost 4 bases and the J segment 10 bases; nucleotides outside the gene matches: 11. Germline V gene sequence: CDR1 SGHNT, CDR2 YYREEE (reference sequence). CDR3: CASSPFTGAGEQFF. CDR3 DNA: TGTGCCAGCAGCCCATTCACAGGGGCAGGCGAGCAGTTCTTC.

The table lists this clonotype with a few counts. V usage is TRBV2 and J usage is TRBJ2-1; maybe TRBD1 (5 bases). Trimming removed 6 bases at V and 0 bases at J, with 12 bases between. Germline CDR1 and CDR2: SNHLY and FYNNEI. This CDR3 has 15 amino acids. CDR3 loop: CASRKTDSSYNEQFF. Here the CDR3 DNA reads TGTGCCAGCAGAAAAACAGACAGCTCCTACAATGAGCAGTTCTTC.

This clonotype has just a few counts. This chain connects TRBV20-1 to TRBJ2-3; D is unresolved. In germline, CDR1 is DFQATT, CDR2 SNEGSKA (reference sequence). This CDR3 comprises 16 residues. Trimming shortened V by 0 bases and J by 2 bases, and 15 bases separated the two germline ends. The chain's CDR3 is CSARDERVLVTDTQYF. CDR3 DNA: TGCAGTGCTAGAGATGAAAGGGTCTTAGTCACAGATACGCAGTATTTT.

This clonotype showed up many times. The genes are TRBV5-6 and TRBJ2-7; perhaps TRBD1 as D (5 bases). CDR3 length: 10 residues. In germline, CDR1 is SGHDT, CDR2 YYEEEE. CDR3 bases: TGTGCCAGCAGCTGGGAAGACAGAGCCGTC. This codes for CASSWEDRAV.

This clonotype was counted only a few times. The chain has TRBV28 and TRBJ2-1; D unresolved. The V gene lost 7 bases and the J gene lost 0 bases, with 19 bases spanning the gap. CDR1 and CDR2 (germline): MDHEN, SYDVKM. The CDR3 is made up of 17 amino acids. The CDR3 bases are TGTGCCAGCACCCATCCTATGGAGAAGAGCTCCTACAATGAGCAGTTCTTC. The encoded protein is CASTHPMEKSSYNEQFF.

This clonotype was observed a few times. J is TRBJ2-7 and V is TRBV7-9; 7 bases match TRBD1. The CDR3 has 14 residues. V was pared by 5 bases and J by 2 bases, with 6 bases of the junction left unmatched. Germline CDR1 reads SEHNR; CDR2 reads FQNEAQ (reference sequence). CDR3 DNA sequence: TGTGCCAGCAGCGACCGGGACAGACCCTACGAGCAGTACGTC. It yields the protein CASSDRDRPYEQYV.

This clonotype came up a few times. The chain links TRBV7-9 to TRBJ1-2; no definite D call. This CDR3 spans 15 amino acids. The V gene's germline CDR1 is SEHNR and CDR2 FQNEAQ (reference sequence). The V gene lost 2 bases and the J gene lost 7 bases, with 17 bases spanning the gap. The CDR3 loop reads CASSLIGNRLTGYTF. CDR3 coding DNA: TGTGCCAGCAGCTTAATCGGGAACCGTTTAACTGGCTACACCTTC.

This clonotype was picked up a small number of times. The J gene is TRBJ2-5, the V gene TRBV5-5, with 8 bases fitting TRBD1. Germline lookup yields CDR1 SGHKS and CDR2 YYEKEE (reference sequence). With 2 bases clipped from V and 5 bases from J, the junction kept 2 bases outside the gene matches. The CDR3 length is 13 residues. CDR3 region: CASSFQGAETQYF. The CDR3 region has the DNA TGTGCCAGCAGCTTTCAGGGGGCGGAGACCCAGTACTTC.

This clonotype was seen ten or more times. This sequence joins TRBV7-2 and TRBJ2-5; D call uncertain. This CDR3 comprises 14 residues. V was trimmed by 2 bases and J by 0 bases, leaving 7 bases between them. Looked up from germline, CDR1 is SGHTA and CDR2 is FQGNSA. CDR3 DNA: TGTGCCAGCAGCTTACGGGTGTACCAAGAGACCCAGTACTTC. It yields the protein CASSLRVYQETQYF.

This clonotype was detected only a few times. This CDR3 is CASRGRDSNQPQHF. DNA for the CDR3: TGTGCCAGTAGAGGAAGGGATAGCAATCAGCCCCAGCATTTT. The V and J genes are TRBV28 and TRBJ1-5; D gene uncertain. V was pared by 9 bases and J by 0 bases, with 12 bases between. CDR1 and CDR2 from the germline V gene are MDHEN and SYDVKM. The CDR3 is 14 residues long.

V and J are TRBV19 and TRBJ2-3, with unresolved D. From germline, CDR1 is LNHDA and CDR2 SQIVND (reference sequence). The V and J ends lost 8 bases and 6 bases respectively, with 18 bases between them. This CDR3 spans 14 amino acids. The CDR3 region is CASRSSPTHDTQYF. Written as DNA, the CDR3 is TGTGCCAGTCGGAGCTCCCCCACACACGATACGCAGTATTTT.